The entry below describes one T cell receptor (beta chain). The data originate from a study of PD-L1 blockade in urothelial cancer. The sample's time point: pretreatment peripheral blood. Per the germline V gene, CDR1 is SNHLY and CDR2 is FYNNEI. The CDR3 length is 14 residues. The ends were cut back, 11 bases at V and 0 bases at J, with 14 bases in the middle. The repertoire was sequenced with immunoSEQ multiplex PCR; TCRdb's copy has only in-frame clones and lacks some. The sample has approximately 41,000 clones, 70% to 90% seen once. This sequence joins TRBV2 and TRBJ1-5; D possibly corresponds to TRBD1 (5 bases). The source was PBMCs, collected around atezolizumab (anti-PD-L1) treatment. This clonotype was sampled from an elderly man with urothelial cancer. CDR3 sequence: CASRQTYSNQPQHF. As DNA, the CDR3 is TGTGCCTCTCGACAGACCTATAGCAATCAGCCCCAGCATTTT.